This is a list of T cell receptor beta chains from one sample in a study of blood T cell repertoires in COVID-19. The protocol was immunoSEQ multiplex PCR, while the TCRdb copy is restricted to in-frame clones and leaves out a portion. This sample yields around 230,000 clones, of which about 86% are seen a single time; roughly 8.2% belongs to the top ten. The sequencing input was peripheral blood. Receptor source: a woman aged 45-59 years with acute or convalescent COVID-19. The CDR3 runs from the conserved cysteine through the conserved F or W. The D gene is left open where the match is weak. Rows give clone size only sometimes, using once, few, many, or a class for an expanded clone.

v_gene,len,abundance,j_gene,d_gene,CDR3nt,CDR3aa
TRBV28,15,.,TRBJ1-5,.,TGTGCCAGCAGCCCTACAGGGTATGGCAATCAGCCCCAGCATTTT,CASSPTGYGNQPQHF
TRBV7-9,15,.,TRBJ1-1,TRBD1,TGTGCCAGCAGCTTACTTTCAGGACAGGACACTGAAGCTTTCTTT,CASSLLSGQDTEAFF
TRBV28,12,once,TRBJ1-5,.,TGTGCCAGCACCAATAGCAATCAGCCCCAGCATTTT,CASTNSNQPQHF
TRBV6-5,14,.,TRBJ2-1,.,TGTGCCAGCAGTTACCATGGGGGAGGCAATGAGCAGTTCTTC,CASSYHGGGNEQFF
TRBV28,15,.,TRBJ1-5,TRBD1,TGTGCCAGCAGTTTAAGGGGGCATAGCAATCAGCCCCAGCATTTT,CASSLRGHSNQPQHF
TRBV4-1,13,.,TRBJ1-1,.,TGCGCCAGCAGCCAAGACCAGGGGACTGAAGCTTTCTTT,CASSQDQGTEAFF
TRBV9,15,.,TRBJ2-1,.,TGTGCCAGCAGCGTAGGACCAAAACGGGACTCCTCGGGTTTCTTC,CASSVGPKRDSSGFF
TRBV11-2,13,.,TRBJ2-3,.,TGTGCCAGCAGCTTAACAGTCCCAGATACGCAGTATTTT,CASSLTVPDTQYF
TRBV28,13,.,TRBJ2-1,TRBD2,TGTGCCAGCGGGAGGGCCGTCTACAATGAGCAGTTCTTC,CASGRAVYNEQFF
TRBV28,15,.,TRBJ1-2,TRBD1,TGTGCCAGCAGTTTCGGGGGGACAGGCAACTATGGCTACACCTTC,CASSFGGTGNYGYTF
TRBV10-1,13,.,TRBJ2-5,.,TGCGCCAGCAGTCCCAGAAATCAGGGGACCCAATACTTC,CASSPRNQGTQYF
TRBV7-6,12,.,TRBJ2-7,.,TGTGCCAGCAGCTTAGCGACGGGTGAGCAGTACTTC,CASSLATGEQYF
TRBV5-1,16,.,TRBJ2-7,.,TGCGCCAGCAGCTCGGGTTGGTTGAGGGGAGGTTACGAGCAGTACTTC,CASSSGWLRGGYEQYF
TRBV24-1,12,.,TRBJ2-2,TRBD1,TGTGCCACCACCTCCAGGGGGCGGGAGCTGTTTTTT,CATTSRGRELFF
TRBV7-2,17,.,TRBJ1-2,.,TGTGCCAGCAGCTTTGAGGGGGTGAAAAGGGCTAGCTATGGCTACACCTTC,CASSFEGVKRASYGYTF
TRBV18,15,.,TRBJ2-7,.,TGTGCCAGCTCACCCCAGGCGGGGCTCTCCTACGAGCAGTACTTC,CASSPQAGLSYEQYF
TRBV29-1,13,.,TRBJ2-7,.,TGCAGCGTTGAGGGCCGGGACAACTACGAGCAGTACTTC,CSVEGRDNYEQYF
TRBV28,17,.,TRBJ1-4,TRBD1,TGTGCCAGCACCAAGTCCCGGGACAGAGCAACTAATGAAAAACTGTTTTTT,CASTKSRDRATNEKLFF
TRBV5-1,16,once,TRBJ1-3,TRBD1,TGCGCCAGCAGCTCGATGGGACAGACCTCTGGAAACACCATATATTTT,CASSSMGQTSGNTIYF
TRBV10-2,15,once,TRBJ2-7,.,TGCGCCAGCAGTGAGTCTGGTAGCCTTACCTACGAGCAGTACTTC,CASSESGSLTYEQYF
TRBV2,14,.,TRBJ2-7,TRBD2,TGTGCCAGCAGGCCGGGACTAGCGGTACTGGAGCAGTACTTC,CASRPGLAVLEQYF
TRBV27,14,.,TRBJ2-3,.,TGTGCCAGCAGTTTTAGGAGGGCCACAGATACGCAGTATTTT,CASSFRRATDTQYF
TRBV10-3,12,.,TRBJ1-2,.,TGTGCCATCAGTGAGGACACAACAGGGACAACCTTC,CAISEDTTGTTF
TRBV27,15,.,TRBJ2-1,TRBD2,TGTGCCAGCAGCCGACTAGCTCGCTCCTACAATGAGCAGTTCTTC,CASSRLARSYNEQFF
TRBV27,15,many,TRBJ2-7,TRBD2,TGTGCCAGCAGTTGGGGGGGAGCGGGCTATTACGAGCAGTACTTC,CASSWGGAGYYEQYF
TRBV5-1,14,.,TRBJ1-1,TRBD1,TGCGCCAGCAGTGCAGGGGGTAGTGCCACTGAAGCTTTCTTT,CASSAGGSATEAFF
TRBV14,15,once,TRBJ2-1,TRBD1,TGTGCCAGCAGCCAAGGACAGGGCAGAATAAATGAGCAGTTCTTC,CASSQGQGRINEQFF
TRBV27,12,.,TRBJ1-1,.,TGTGCCAGCAGGACAGGAGACACTGAAGCTTTCTTT,CASRTGDTEAFF
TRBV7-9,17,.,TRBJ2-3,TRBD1,TGTGCCAGCAGCTCCGGGACAGCGCTCTTCCTCACAGATACGCAGTATTTT,CASSSGTALFLTDTQYF
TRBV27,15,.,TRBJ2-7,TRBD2,TGTGCCAGCAGTCCCTCGGGGGGGTTCAGCAACGAGCAGTACTTC,CASSPSGGFSNEQYF
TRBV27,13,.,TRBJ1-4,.,TGTGCCTCCCGAGGCGAACCGAATGAAAAACTGTTTTTT,CASRGEPNEKLFF
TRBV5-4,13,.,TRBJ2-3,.,TGTGCCAGCAGCTTGGACCGGGACTCCCCTCAGTATTTT,CASSLDRDSPQYF
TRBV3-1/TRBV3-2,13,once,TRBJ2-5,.,TGTGCCAGCAGCCAAGAACAGCCAGAGACCCAGTACTTC,CASSQEQPETQYF
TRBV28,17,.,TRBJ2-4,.,TGTGCCAGCAGTCCCTCCGGACTCGGAGAGGACAAAAACATTCAGTACTTC,CASSPSGLGEDKNIQYF
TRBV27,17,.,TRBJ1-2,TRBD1,TGTGCCAGCAGTCGAGACGCCGGGACAGGGGCCCGCTATGGCTACACCTTC,CASSRDAGTGARYGYTF
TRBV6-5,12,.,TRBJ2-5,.,TGTGCCAGCAGTCTAGCCTGGGAGACCCAGTACTTC,CASSLAWETQYF
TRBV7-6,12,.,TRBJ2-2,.,TGTGCCAGCAGCTCCGTCAGGGGGGAGCTGTTTTTT,CASSSVRGELFF
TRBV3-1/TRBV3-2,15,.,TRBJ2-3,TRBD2,TGTGCCAGCAGCCCCATAGCGGGAGCATCAGATACGCAGTATTTT,CASSPIAGASDTQYF
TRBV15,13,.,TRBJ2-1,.,TGTGCCACCAGCAGAGATCGGTCTAATGAGCAGTTCTTC,CATSRDRSNEQFF
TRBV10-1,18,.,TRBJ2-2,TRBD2,TGCGCCAGGACTCCGACCAACAGGACTAGCGAGGGCACCGGGGAGCTGTTTTTT,CARTPTNRTSEGTGELFF
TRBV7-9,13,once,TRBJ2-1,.,TGTGCCAGCAGCTCCGAGATGAACAATGAGCAGTTCTTC,CASSSEMNNEQFF
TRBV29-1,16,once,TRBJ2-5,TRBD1,TGCAGCGGGGTGGGGGCAGGGGGATGGTACCAAGAGACCCAGTACTTC,CSGVGAGGWYQETQYF
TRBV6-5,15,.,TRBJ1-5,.,TGTGCCAGCACCAACCGTGGGATAGGGGAACAGCCCCAGCATTTT,CASTNRGIGEQPQHF
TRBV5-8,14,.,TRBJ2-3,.,TGTGCCAGCAGCTTGGGGAGTAGCACAGATACGCAGTATTTT,CASSLGSSTDTQYF
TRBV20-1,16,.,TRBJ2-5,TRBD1,TGCAGTGCTAGTCCGGGACAGGGAATCAGGGGGGAGACCCAGTACTTC,CSASPGQGIRGETQYF
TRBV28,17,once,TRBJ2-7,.,TGTGCCAGCAGTCCCCCCGGTGGCGCAGACTTTTACTACGAGCAGTACTTC,CASSPPGGADFYYEQYF
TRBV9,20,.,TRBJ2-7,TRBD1,TGTGCCAGCAGCGACGTACTTCCACAGGGGGCCCGGGAATGCTCCTACGAGCAGTACTTC,CASSDVLPQGARECSYEQYF
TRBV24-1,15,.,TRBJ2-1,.,TGTGCCACCGGAGGGGGCACAACCTCCTACAATGAGCAGTTCTTC,CATGGGTTSYNEQFF